The 23 T cell receptor beta chains given below trace back to one sample, sequenced in a study of cytomegalovirus exposure and HLA in healthy donors. In the PCR, 60 Vbeta and 13 Jbeta primers were used. TCRdb's table, derived via immunoSEQ multiplex PCR, lists solely in-frame clones and lacks some. The sample shows roughly 110,000 clones, 65% to 80% of them seen only once. The specimen sequenced was PBMCs. These receptors were taken from a man aged 55 to 70 in good health and CMV-seronegative.

This clone has just a few counts. The chain recombines TRBV7-7 with TRBJ2-5; perhaps TRBD1 as D (6 bases). The CDR3 is made up of 14 amino acids. V lost 0 bases, J lost 1 base, and 6 bases lay in between. CDR1 and CDR2 from the germline V gene are SSHAT and FNYEAQ (reference sequence). The CDR3 sequence is CASSLAGAQETQYF. Written as DNA, the CDR3 is TGTGCCAGCAGCTTAGCGGGGGCCCAAGAGACCCAGTACTTC.

J is TRBJ1-3 and V is TRBV7-9, with D possibly matching TRBD1 (6 bases). V lost 2 bases and J lost 2, with 13 bases in between. This CDR3 has 16 residues. The germline V gene encodes CDR1 SEHNR and CDR2 FQNEAQ (reference sequence). CDR3 protein: CASSLRIRTAGNTIYF. CDR3 bases: TGTGCCAGCAGCTTAAGAATTAGGACAGCTGGAAACACCATATATTTT.

The chain uses TRBV4-3 and TRBJ2-4, with TRBD1 matching over 11 bases. Germline trimming cut 1 base from V and 7 bases from J; bases unmatched to any gene: 6. Germline CDR1 LGHNA, CDR2 YSLEER. This CDR3 is 16 amino acids long. The CDR3 DNA reads TGCGCCAGCAGCCAAGCGGGGGGGACAGGGGGGAACATTCAGTACTTC. Residues: CASSQAGGTGGNIQYF.

There are a few counts of this clone. The chain carries TRBV4-2 and TRBJ1-1, with unresolved D. Trimming removed 2 bases at V and 1 base at J, with 11 bases between. This CDR3 contains 15 residues. Germline CDR1 is LGHNA and CDR2 is YNFKEQ. In nucleotides, the CDR3 is TGTGCCAGCAGCCAACCCGCCCCAGAGAACACTGAAGCTTTCTTT. Amino acids: CASSQPAPENTEAFF.

This clone was detected a few times. This chain links TRBV7-3 with TRBJ2-2; D is possibly TRBD1 (6 bases). V was shortened by 3 bases and J by 1 base, with 12 bases between the two germline ends. The length of the CDR3 is 16 residues. Germline CDR1 and CDR2: SGHTA and FQGTGA. CDR3: CASSLTGQLNTGELFF. The CDR3 region has the DNA TGTGCCAGCAGCTTGACTGGACAGCTGAACACCGGGGAGCTGTTTTTT.

V is TRBV6-5 and J is TRBJ2-3; 8 bases are a match to TRBD2. V lost 6 bases, J lost 1 base, and 3 bases stayed unmatched. Germline CDR1 reads MNHEY; CDR2 reads SVGAGI. This CDR3 comprises 14 residues. CDR3 sequence (DNA): TGTGCCAGCAGGACTAGCGATGGCACAGATACGCAGTATTTT. This translates into CASRTSDGTDTQYF.

DNA of the CDR3: TGTGCCAGCAGCTTAAGGACAGGAGGCACAGATACGCAGTATTTT. Residues: CASSLRTGGTDTQYF. The rearrangement uses TRBV5-5 and TRBJ2-3; 7 bases line up with TRBD1. The V gene end was trimmed by 2 bases and the J gene end by 1 base; junction bases not matched to a gene: 4. The CDR3 totals 15 residues. From germline, CDR1 is SGHKS and CDR2 YYEKEE (reference sequence).

V and J are TRBV7-2 and TRBJ2-3; possibly TRBD2 for D (5 bases). The germline V gene encodes CDR1 SGHTA and CDR2 FQGNSA. Trimming removed 7 bases from V and 4 bases from J, with 15 bases in between. This CDR3 contains 14 residues. The CDR3: CASTLTGNPDTQYF. As DNA, the CDR3 is TGTGCCAGCACCTTGACGGGAAATCCAGATACGCAGTATTTT. Looking up the rest from reference TRBV7-2 and TRBJ2-3 gives the full variable domain: GAGVSQSPSNKVTEKGKDVELRCDPISGHTALYWYRQSLGQGLEFLIYFQGNSAPDKSGLPSDRFSAERTGGSVSTLTIQRTQQEDSAVYLCASTLTGNPDTQYFGPGTRLTVL.

The chain uses TRBV7-3 and TRBJ1-2, with D tentatively TRBD1 (5 bases). CDR3 size: 13 residues. From germline, CDR1 is SGHTA and CDR2 FQGTGA. V lost 4 bases and J lost 4, with 10 bases in between. The CDR3 protein is CASSSGDGYGYTF. The DNA of the CDR3 is TGTGCCAGCAGCTCGGGGGATGGCTATGGCTACACCTTC.

The table lists this clone with a count of one. The V gene is TRBV19, the J gene TRBJ1-6, with 7 nucleotides matching TRBD1. J gave up 6 bases and V 6 bases, and 5 bases lay outside the gene matches. This CDR3 contains 14 residues. Per the germline V gene, CDR1 is LNHDA and CDR2 is SQIVND (reference sequence). In DNA form, the CDR3 reads TGTGCCAGTAGCGACAGGGCCGGTAATTCACCCCTCCACTTT. This codes for CASSDRAGNSPLHF.

The chain links TRBV5-1 to TRBJ1-3; 7 bases fit TRBD1. Germline V gene lookup returns CDR1 SGHRS and CDR2 YFSETQ. Trimming took 4 bases from V and 0 from J; bases not matched to a gene: 7. The CDR3 is made up of 16 amino acids. Here the CDR3 DNA reads TGCGCCAGCAGCGCACGCCACAGGGGCTCTGGAAACACCATATATTTT. It codes for CASSARHRGSGNTIYF.

In this sample, this clone turned up a few times. The chain links TRBV7-2 to TRBJ1-6, with D perhaps matching TRBD1 (6 bases). V was trimmed by 0 bases and J by 7 bases, leaving 16 bases between them. Germline lookup yields CDR1 SGHTA and CDR2 FQGNSA. The CDR3 contains 17 residues. CDR3: CASSLAPGGPGNSPLHF. The CDR3 DNA is TGTGCCAGCAGCTTAGCCCCCGGGGGGCCCGGGAATTCACCCCTCCACTTT.

This clone was seen a handful of times. The V and J genes are TRBV25-1 and TRBJ2-2, with 7 bases aligning to TRBD1. Per germline, CDR1 MGHDK and CDR2 SYGVNS. The length of the CDR3 is 13 residues. Unmatched junction bases numbered 1, after V lost 5 bases and J lost 4 bases. For the CDR3, the DNA is TGTGCCAGCAGTCCAGGGGGCACCGGGGAGCTGTTTTTT. Residues: CASSPGGTGELFF. The whole variable domain, filled in from reference TRBV25-1 and TRBJ2-2, reads EADIYQTPRYLVIGTGKKITLECSQTMGHDKMYWYQQDPGMELHLIHYSYGVNSTEKGDLSSESTVSRIRTEHFPLTLESARPSHTSQYLCASSPGGTGELFFGEGSRLTVL.

This clone showed up just once. The chain joins TRBV30 to TRBJ2-3; TRBD1 agrees at 7 bases. Trimming removed 3 bases from V and 3 bases from J; junction bases left unmatched: 3. This CDR3 is 13 amino acids long. Germline CDR1 is GTSNPN and CDR2 is SVGIG (reference sequence). The CDR3 loop reads CAWRGRGTDTQYF. The CDR3 nucleotides are TGTGCCTGGAGGGGCAGGGGGACAGATACGCAGTATTTT.

This sequence joins TRBV28 and TRBJ1-2, with 7 bases matching TRBD1. V shed 11 bases, J shed 4 bases, and the junction held 16 bases outside the gene matches. CDR1 MDHEN and CDR2 SYDVKM come from the germline V gene. The CDR3 is 15 amino acids. CDR3 DNA sequence: TGTGCCTCTTCCGAGGTCGGCGCAGGGGGCTATGGCTACACCTTC. It yields the protein CASSEVGAGGYGYTF.

The chain links TRBV28 to TRBJ2-2; weak D call: TRBD2 (7 bases). The germline V gene has CDR1 MDHEN and CDR2 SYDVKM. The V end lost 3 bases, the J end lost 3 bases, and 11 bases lay between the germline ends. The CDR3 sequence is 15 residues long. In DNA, the CDR3 is TGTGCCAGCAGTTTCCGGGGGGCTTACACCGGGGAGCTGTTTTTT. Translating it yields CASSFRGAYTGELFF.

The chain couples TRBV7-3 to TRBJ2-2; D may be TRBD2 (5 bases). Germline V lookup: CDR1 SGHTA, CDR2 FQGTGA. The CDR3 totals 16 residues. The germline V and J ends were trimmed by 2 bases and 0 bases, with 10 bases remaining between them. CDR3 amino acids: CASSLLRASNTGELFF. As DNA, the CDR3 is TGTGCCAGCAGCTTACTGAGGGCTTCGAACACCGGGGAGCTGTTTTTT. Variable domain in full (rest from reference TRBV7-3 and TRBJ2-2): GAGVSQTPSNKVTEKGKYVELRCDPISGHTALYWYRQSLGQGPEFLIYFQGTGAADDSGLPNDRFFAVRPEGSVSTLKIQRTERGDSAVYLCASSLLRASNTGELFFGEGSRLTVL.

This chain uses TRBV4-3 with TRBJ2-2, with 7 bases fitting TRBD2. Germline values: CDR1 LGHNA, CDR2 YSLEER. V was clipped by 1 base and J by 3 bases; unmatched bases: 5. The CDR3 sequence is 16 residues long. As DNA, the CDR3 is TGCGCCAGCAGCCAAGCTCCTGGGAGGGACACCGGGGAGCTGTTTTTT. As protein: CASSQAPGRDTGELFF.

The genes are TRBV7-3 and TRBJ1-1; no clear D. The CDR3 is 15 residues long. Germline V lookup: CDR1 SGHTA, CDR2 FQGTGA. V was pared by 3 bases and J by 4 bases, with 15 bases between. CDR3 amino acids: CASSLVHQVTTEAFF. CDR3 DNA sequence: TGTGCCAGCAGCTTGGTCCACCAGGTAACCACTGAAGCTTTCTTT. The full variable domain, completed using reference TRBV7-3 and TRBJ1-1, is GAGVSQTPSNKVTEKGKYVELRCDPISGHTALYWYRQSLGQGPEFLIYFQGTGAADDSGLPNDRFFAVRPEGSVSTLKIQRTERGDSAVYLCASSLVHQVTTEAFFGQGTRLTVV.

CDR3 sequence reads: CASSEGHSLSSYNSPLHF. The DNA for the CDR3 is TGTGCCAGCAGTGAGGGACATAGTTTAAGCTCCTATAATTCACCCCTCCACTTT. This sequence joins TRBV25-1 and TRBJ1-6; the D gene is possibly TRBD1 (6 bases). Trimming shortened V by 3 bases and J by 0 bases, and 15 bases separated the two germline ends. The CDR3 length is 18 residues. CDR1 MGHDK and CDR2 SYGVNS come from the germline V gene.

The chain has TRBV7-9 and TRBJ1-2; a weak D match, TRBD1 (6 bases). The CDR3 sequence is 15 residues long. V was cut by 6 bases and J by 5 bases, with 19 bases left in between. Looked up from germline, CDR1 is SEHNR and CDR2 is FQNEAQ (reference sequence). The CDR3 DNA reads as TGTGCCAGCAGTCCGGGACATCGCTTGATGTATGGCTACACCTTC. It specifies CASSPGHRLMYGYTF.

This rearrangement joins TRBV18 to TRBJ1-2; 9 bases are a match to TRBD1. The CDR3 totals 14 residues. V gave up 4 bases and J gave up 5 bases; unmatched junction bases: 5. Germline V gene sequence: CDR1 KGHSH, CDR2 LQKENI. Here the CDR3 DNA reads TGTGCCAGCTCACGGACAGGGGAGAGGTATGGCTACACCTTC. Residues: CASSRTGERYGYTF.

This sequence joins TRBV5-4 and TRBJ2-7, with a tentative D call TRBD2 (6 bases). The V gene's germline CDR1 is SGHNT and CDR2 YYREEE (reference sequence). Trimming shortened V by 0 bases and J by 4 bases, and 11 bases separated the two germline ends. CDR3 length equals 14 residues. CDR3 sequence: CASSLDGGVYEQYF. CDR3 DNA: TGTGCCAGCAGCTTGGACGGAGGGGTTTACGAGCAGTACTTC.